One and the same sample provided the 14 T cell receptor beta chains below, sequenced in a study of esophageal squamous cell carcinoma under preoperative chemotherapy. Time point denoted: after preoperative PTX-NDP chemotherapy. One entry per CDR3 protein results from TCRdb running MiXCR on the PCR reads. The table lists around 9,000 distinct CDR3 sequences, approximately 50% of them singletons. The sample was acquired from a patient given preoperative chemotherapy. These receptor sequences come from a human donor with esophageal squamous cell carcinoma. The donor label of this sample is uncertain.

Comments on this clonotype: At one boundary the junction diverges from the germline segment, which might be a read error. This chain uses TRBV6-1 with TRBJ2-4; the D call may be TRBD1 or TRBD2 (6 bases each). This CDR3 has 16 residues. CDR1 and CDR2 from the germline V gene are MNHNS and SASEGT. The CDR3 loop is CASRRVGGRAKNTQYF. The CDR3 nucleotides are TGTGCCAGCAGGCGGGTAGGGGGGCGTGCCAAAAACACTCAGTACTTC.

This chain joins TRBV6-1 and TRBJ1-1, with D tentatively TRBD1 (5 bases). The germline CDR1 and CDR2 sequences are MNHNS and SASEGT. This CDR3 spans 14 amino acids. Trimming pared 4 bases from V and 4 bases from J, leaving 13 bases between. The CDR3 DNA is TGTGCCAGCAGTGCCCCGACAGAAACCACTGAAGCTTTCTTT. Translation: CASSAPTETTEAFF.

Points on this clonotype: A clone one base away is much larger, so this may be a read error. The chain recombines TRBV23-1 with TRBJ2-4; tentatively, D is TRBD2 (6 bases). TRBV23-1 carries the ORF label, with uncertain function. CDR3 length equals 14 residues. V lost 0 bases, J lost 13 bases, and 16 bases lay in between. Here the CDR3 DNA reads TGCGCCAGCAGTCAATCGGGACTGGAAGATGAGCAGTACTTC. Translated, it gives CASSQSGLEDEQYF.

This clonotype was found a few times. One base away lies a much larger clone, so this may be a sequencing read error. V is TRBV19 and J is TRBJ2-1; possibly TRBD1 or TRBD2 for D (5 bases each). TRBJ2-7 matches the DNA end more closely, so the J call is doubtful. The CDR3 loop spans 17 amino acids. The germline CDR1 and CDR2 sequences are LNHDA and SQIVND (reference sequence). This chain's CDR3 is CTSSMFLAGGASYEQYF. In DNA form, the CDR3 reads TGTACCAGTAGCATGTTTCTCGCTGGGGGAGCCTCCTACGAGCAGTACTTC.

Only a few counts were recorded for this clonotype. V usage is TRBV4-1 and J usage is TRBJ2-1; D may be TRBD1 (5 bases). Germline CDR1 reads MGHRA; CDR2 reads YSYEKL. The CDR3 spans 16 residues. V lost 1 base and J lost 0, with 10 bases in between. CDR3 DNA: TGCGCCAGCAGCCAAGCAGGGCCGAACTCCTACAATGAGCAGTTCTTC. This translates into CASSQAGPNSYNEQFF.

By sample share, this clonotype is medium-sized. The chain is built from TRBV27 and TRBJ2-7; 9 bases are shared with TRBD1. Per the germline V gene, CDR1 is MNHEY and CDR2 is SMNVEV (reference sequence). Germline trimming cut 3 bases from V and 1 base from J; bases unmatched to any gene: 4. This CDR3 spans 15 amino acids. The CDR3: CASSLRGTGSYEQYF. The CDR3 nucleotides read TGTGCCAGCAGTTTGAGGGGGACAGGGTCCTACGAGCAGTACTTC.

The chain links TRBV27 to TRBJ2-1, with TRBD1 identical over 8 bases. This CDR3 contains 14 residues. Unmatched junction bases numbered 7, after V lost 5 bases and J lost 7 bases. From germline, CDR1 is MNHEY and CDR2 SMNVEV (reference sequence). CDR3 nucleotide sequence: TGTGCCAGCAGTCCTCGGACAGGGATGAATGAGCAGTTCTTC. Its translation is CASSPRTGMNEQFF.

The CDR3 here is CASRLGTSGRSSTDTQYF. The CDR3 region has the DNA TGTGCCAGCAGACTGGGGACTAGCGGGAGGTCTAGCACAGATACGCAGTATTTT. This rearrangement joins TRBV6-1 to TRBJ2-3; 15 bases line up with TRBD2. CDR1 is MNHNS, CDR2 SASEGT, per germline. The CDR3 loop spans 18 amino acids. V lost 6 bases and J lost 0; bases outside the gene matches: 7.

This chain links TRBV12-2 with TRBJ2-3; the table calls TRBD1, which could not be checked here. TRBV12-2 is noted as a pseudogene. The CDR3 has 12 amino acids. The CDR3 is CAGGIHTETQYF. CDR3 DNA: TGTGCCGGGGGCATACACACAGAGACGCAGTATTTC.

In this sample, this clonotype turned up a few times. V is TRBV6-1 and J is TRBJ2-7; D is uncertain. This CDR3 has 12 amino acids. V was pared by 10 bases and J by 7 bases, with 17 bases between. The V gene's germline CDR1 is MNHNS and CDR2 SASEGT. The CDR3 coding sequence is TGTGCCACCCCCGGTTCCCTAGGGGAGCAGTACTTC. This codes for CATPGSLGEQYF.

This clonotype was observed at least ten times. The V gene is TRBV7-6, the J gene TRBJ2-5, with 10 nucleotides matching TRBD2. Unmatched junction bases numbered 10, after V lost 4 bases and J lost 5 bases. This CDR3 has 16 residues. Germline loops: CDR1 SGHVS, CDR2 FNYEAQ. The CDR3 DNA sequence: TGTGCCAGCAGCTCGATTGAGCGGGAGGGCGGGGAGACCCAGTACTTC. Translated, it gives CASSSIEREGGETQYF.

Within the sample, this clonotype is medium-sized (0.01 to 0.1%). The chain joins TRBV12-3 or TRBV12-4 to TRBJ2-1; D not resolved. TRBJ2-7 matches the DNA end more closely, so the J call is doubtful. The CDR3 is made up of 13 amino acids. CDR3 region: CASNPGGYNEQYF. DNA for the CDR3: TGTGCCAGCAACCCGGGCGGCTACAATGAGCAGTACTTC.

This clonotype was seen only a few times. V and J are TRBV28 and TRBJ2-1, with D perhaps matching TRBD1 (5 bases). Germline CDR1 MDHEN, CDR2 SYDVKM. This CDR3 is 14 amino acids long. Trimming took off 8 bases at V and 12 bases at J, with 23 bases between the two ends. The chain's CDR3 is CASQPSTEFDGQFF. The CDR3 DNA is TGTGCCAGCCAGCCCTCGACAGAATTCGACGGGCAGTTCTTC.

The V gene is TRBV19, the J gene TRBJ2-3, with D possibly TRBD1 on 6 matching bases. Germline V gene sequence: CDR1 LNHDA, CDR2 SQIVND (reference sequence). This CDR3 has 16 residues. With 1 base removed from V and 5 bases from J, the gap between germline ends came to 16 bases. The CDR3 DNA reads TGTGCCAGTAGTATAGCGGACAGTAATGCGGGAGATACGCAGTATTTT. Protein product: CASSIADSNAGDTQYF.